The 18 T cell receptor beta chains below were found in one sample sequenced in a study of control samples from healthy donors and cancer patients. Only in-frame clones appear in the TCRdb table, and some are missing; sequencing was by immunoSEQ multiplex PCR. The data contain about 70,000 clones, 84% of them singletons. Sequenced input: blood. The receptors shown here come from a man in his forties or fifties in good health.

The chain recombines TRBV7-3 with TRBJ1-1; no firm D call. The ends were cut back, 2 bases at V and 4 bases at J, with 11 bases in the middle. This CDR3 has 14 residues. Germline CDR1 SGHTA, CDR2 FQGTGA. The CDR3 sequence is CASSLRAPFTEAFF. In nucleotides, the CDR3 is TGTGCCAGCAGCTTACGGGCCCCATTCACTGAAGCTTTCTTT.

The J gene is TRBJ2-2, the V gene TRBV29-1; TRBD2 matches 12 bases. Trimming removed 8 bases from V and 1 base from J; junction bases left unmatched: 11. The CDR3 loop spans 17 amino acids. Germline assignment: CDR1 SQVTM and CDR2 ANQGSEA. CDR3 amino acids: CSPTPSGGAKNTGELFF. CDR3 nucleotide sequence: TGCAGCCCGACTCCTAGCGGGGGGGCCAAGAACACCGGGGAGCTGTTTTTT.

This chain joins TRBV18 and TRBJ1-2, with D maybe TRBD1 (5 bases). V lost 3 bases, J lost 1 base, and 6 bases lay in between. The CDR3 covers 13 residues. Germline-derived CDR1 and CDR2 are KGHSH and LQKENI. The CDR3 DNA reads as TGTGCCAGCTCACCGCAGGGTAACTATGGCTACACCTTC. Translation: CASSPQGNYGYTF.

This chain joins TRBV10-3 and TRBJ2-1; no clear D. V was clipped by 3 bases and J by 6 bases, with 15 bases between them. The length of the CDR3 is 15 residues. CDR1 is ENHRY, CDR2 SYGVKD, per germline. This CDR3 is CAISEIGVYSNEQFF. The DNA of the CDR3 is TGTGCCATCAGTGAAATTGGGGTCTATTCCAATGAGCAGTTCTTC.

This clone showed up just once. Within the sample, other DNA sequences also encode this same CDR3. The V call is TRBV6-2 or TRBV6-3, the J call TRBJ2-3; no clear D gene. The CDR3 has 13 residues. The ends were cut back, 0 bases at V and 1 base at J, with 2 bases in the middle. CDR1 is MNHEY and CDR2 is SVGEGT in the germline V gene. CDR3 protein: CASSYSGTDTQYF. CDR3 coding DNA: TGTGCCAGCAGTTACTCCGGCACAGATACGCAGTATTTT.

This chain joins TRBV5-1 and TRBJ1-1; tentatively, D is TRBD1 (5 bases). Germline CDR1 SGHRS, CDR2 YFSETQ. V gave up 0 bases and J gave up 6 bases, with 18 bases separating them. The CDR3 spans 16 residues. The CDR3, as DNA: TGCGCCAGCAGCTTGGCCGTCGGAGCAGGGCCCGCTGAAGCTTTCTTT. Translated, it gives CASSLAVGAGPAEAFF.

V usage is TRBV30 and J usage is TRBJ1-2; TRBD1 might be the D (5 bases). Germline CDR1 reads GTSNPN; CDR2 reads SVGIG (reference sequence). The CDR3 consists of 14 residues. The germline V and J ends were trimmed by 3 bases and 4 bases, with 15 bases remaining between them. The CDR3 DNA follows: TGTGCCTGGAGGGGGCAGGGAGACCCCTATGGCTACACCTTC. Protein product: CAWRGQGDPYGYTF. The full variable domain, with the rest looked up from reference TRBV30 and TRBJ1-2, is SQTIHQWPATLVQPVGSPLSLECTVEGTSNPNLYWYRQAAGRGLQLLFYSVGIGQISSEVPQNLSASRPQDRQFILSSKKLLLSDSGFYLCAWRGQGDPYGYTFGSGTRLTVV.

This chain links TRBV9 with TRBJ1-2, with TRBD1 as a possible D gene (6 bases). The CDR3 loop spans 18 amino acids. Trimming shortened V by 3 bases and J by 4 bases, and 25 bases separated the two germline ends. Germline V gene sequence: CDR1 SGDLS, CDR2 YYNGEE. Here the CDR3 reads CASSAWTLGGVGFYGYTF. CDR3 DNA: TGTGCCAGCAGCGCATGGACCCTAGGGGGGGTCGGATTCTATGGCTACACCTTC.

The chain combines TRBV7-3 with TRBJ2-7; possible D gene TRBD1, 6 bases. The CDR3 runs 14 residues. V was shortened by 0 bases and J by 2 bases, with 8 bases between the two germline ends. Germline assignment: CDR1 SGHTA and CDR2 FQGTGA. The CDR3 DNA sequence: TGTGCCAGCAGCTTAACGGGGGCTACCTACGAGCAGTACTTC. Protein product: CASSLTGATYEQYF.

The table lists this clone with a few counts. V usage is TRBV9 and J usage is TRBJ1-1, with D maybe TRBD1 (5 bases). This CDR3 has 16 amino acids. V was shortened by 3 bases and J by 5 bases, with 20 bases between the two germline ends. Per germline, CDR1 SGDLS and CDR2 YYNGEE. The CDR3 DNA follows: TGTGCCAGCAGCGGAAGGGAGGGACGAGGGGATACTGAAGCTTTCTTT. Protein: CASSGREGRGDTEAFF.

The chain links TRBV11-3 to TRBJ1-1; 7 nucleotides match TRBD1. CDR3 length equals 16 residues. V dropped 0 bases and J dropped 1; count of bases not matched to a gene: 5. Germline CDR1 reads SGHNT; CDR2 reads YENEEA. The CDR3 sequence: CASSLDRDRPNTEAFF. In DNA form, the CDR3 reads TGTGCCAGCAGCTTAGATAGGGACAGACCGAACACTGAAGCTTTCTTT.

V gene TRBV15 combines with J gene TRBJ1-6; 10 nucleotides align to TRBD1. The CDR3 sequence is 16 residues long. CDR1 and CDR2 (germline): LNHNV, YYDKDF (reference sequence). V trimming: 2 bases; J trimming: 8 bases; junction bases outside the gene matches: 6. CDR3 sequence reads: CATSRLGGTGDSPLHF. In nucleotides, the CDR3 is TGTGCCACCAGCAGATTGGGTGGGACAGGGGATTCACCCCTCCACTTT.

J is TRBJ1-6 and V is TRBV9, with D possibly being TRBD1 (5 bases). This CDR3 is built from 16 residues. V lost 0 bases, J lost 5 bases, and 12 bases lay in between. From germline, CDR1 is SGDLS and CDR2 YYNGEE. The CDR3 DNA follows: TGTGCCAGCAGCGTAGGACAGCCGAATCATAATTCACCCCTCCACTTT. Amino acid sequence: CASSVGQPNHNSPLHF. The whole variable domain, remainder taken from reference TRBV9 and TRBJ1-6, is DSGVTQTPKHLITATGQRVTLRCSPRSGDLSVYWYQQSLDQGLQFLIQYYNGEERAKGNILERFSAQQFPDLHSELNLSSLELGDSALYFCASSVGQPNHNSPLHFGNGTRLTVT.

This rearrangement joins TRBV7-2 to TRBJ1-6; possibly TRBD1 for D (6 bases). Trimming took off 6 bases at V and 7 bases at J, with 13 bases between the two ends. The CDR3 has 14 amino acids. The germline V gene encodes CDR1 SGHTA and CDR2 FQGNSA. The CDR3 reads CASSTGNGNSPLHF. The CDR3 region has the DNA TGTGCCAGCAGTACAGGGAATGGGAATTCACCCCTCCACTTT.

A single count supports this clone. This chain connects TRBV3-1 (or the pseudogene TRBV3-2) to TRBJ1-2, with a possible D match to TRBD1 (5 bases). Germline CDR1 LGHDT, CDR2 YNNKEL (reference sequence). There are 15 residues in the CDR3. With 4 bases removed from V and 8 bases from J, the gap between germline ends came to 20 bases. The DNA for the CDR3 is TGTGCCAGCAGCCCTACCGCGGCAGGGCGGGTGGGCTACACCTTC. It encodes CASSPTAAGRVGYTF.

This chain connects TRBV7-9 to TRBJ1-1; D not certain. CDR1 SEHNR and CDR2 FQNEAQ come from the germline V gene (reference sequence). There are 13 residues in the CDR3. V shed 2 bases and J shed 7 bases, with 11 bases lying between them. The chain's CDR3 is CASSLFTDREAFF. DNA for the CDR3: TGTGCCAGCAGCTTATTTACTGATCGTGAAGCTTTCTTT.

This chain joins TRBV6-5 and TRBJ1-5, with D uncertain. The CDR3 sequence is 15 residues long. V shed 4 bases and J shed 2 bases, with 12 bases lying between them. Germline lookup yields CDR1 MNHEY and CDR2 SVGAGI. The CDR3 nucleotides are TGTGCCAGCAGTTCAGACCGTTTGGGCAATCAGCCCCAGCATTTT. As protein: CASSSDRLGNQPQHF.

The chain employs TRBV5-6 and TRBJ1-1; the D gene is possibly TRBD1 (5 bases). The V and J ends lost 0 bases and 4 bases respectively, with 13 bases between them. The germline CDR1 and CDR2 sequences are SGHDT and YYEEEE. The CDR3 is 15 residues long. The CDR3 protein is CASSLEAPGPTEAFF. As DNA, the CDR3 is TGTGCCAGCAGCTTGGAAGCCCCAGGGCCCACTGAAGCTTTCTTT.